Shown below are 5 T cell receptor beta chains from a single sample sequenced in a study of T cells in Graves' hyperthyroidism and ophthalmopathy. Authors of the study amplified TCR beta CDR3 regions from RNA transcripts. The HTBI primer set served for first-round RT-PCR of the TCR CDR3. TCRdb used MiXCR to reprocess the multiplex PCR reads, holding one entry per CDR3 protein. This repertoire shows some 460,000 distinct CDR3 sequences, about 15% found once; its top ten account for 7.5% to 8%. Sample: blood. These receptors came from a woman aged 18-35 years with Graves' hyperthyroidism.

Ten or more counts support this clonotype. This rearrangement joins TRBV12-3 or TRBV12-4 to TRBJ2-2; D unresolved. Deletions cut 2 bases from V and 5 bases from J, with 9 bases between. This CDR3 is 14 amino acids long. As DNA, the CDR3 is TGTGCCAGCAGTTTAAACCACGGGACCGGGGAGCTGTTTTTT. Translated: CASSLNHGTGELFF.

This clonotype was seen ten or more times. This chain uses TRBV5-1 with TRBJ2-7; 11 bases agree with TRBD1. CDR3 length equals 13 residues. In germline, CDR1 is SGHRS, CDR2 YFSETQ. Trimming at V came to 4 bases and at J to 6 bases, leaving 3 bases not matched to a gene. The CDR3 region is CASSRTGGTEQYF. The CDR3 nucleotides are TGCGCCAGCAGCAGGACAGGGGGCACCGAGCAGTACTTC.

The gene calls are TRBV24-1 and TRBJ2-1; 12 bases line up with TRBD2. With V trimmed by 5 bases and J by 3 bases, 4 bases remained unmatched. In germline, CDR1 is KGHDR, CDR2 SFDVKD. The CDR3 covers 16 residues. The CDR3 coding sequence is TGTGCCACCAGTGGCCTAGCGGGGGGGGACTACAATGAGCAGTTCTTC. Amino acid sequence: CATSGLAGGDYNEQFF.

This clonotype has at least ten counts. The V gene is TRBV4-1, the J gene TRBJ1-1; TRBD1 might be the D (5 bases). The CDR3 has 17 residues. Germline-derived CDR1 and CDR2 are MGHRA and YSYEKL. The ends were cut back, 0 bases at V and 2 bases at J, with 16 bases in the middle. The CDR3 spells CASSQDGNRRVNTEAFF. The CDR3 DNA follows: TGCGCCAGCAGCCAAGATGGGAACAGGCGAGTTAACACTGAAGCTTTCTTT.

The chain couples TRBV20-1 to TRBJ1-6, with 7 bases aligning to TRBD1. The CDR3 spans 14 residues. J was trimmed by 7 bases and V by 6 bases; bases with no gene match: 9. Per germline, CDR1 DFQATT and CDR2 SNEGSKA (reference sequence). The CDR3: CSAPDREWNSPLHF. The CDR3 DNA sequence: TGCAGTGCGCCTGACAGGGAATGGAATTCACCCCTCCACTTT.